This T cell receptor (beta chain) derives from a study of blood T cells in healthy people across ages. Whole-study findings and limits: Researchers judged that diversity estimates from one million T cells fell short of true values. Naive CD4+ cells and diversity were both higher in long-lived donors than in aged donors.

The second PCR ran 7 to 11 cycles with a sample-barcoded 5' primer and J-beta primers. Every single cDNA molecule received a tag from a template-switch adaptor with 12 random nucleotides. TCRdb itself ran the 5' RACE reads through MiXCR, one entry per CDR3 protein. This sample has fewer than 900,000 distinct CDR3 sequences, with around 48% found just once. CDR1 MNHNY and CDR2 SVGAGI come from the germline V gene (reference sequence). This CDR3 comprises 16 residues. V was shortened by 8 bases and J by 6 bases, with 23 bases between the two germline ends. This clonotype occurred a few times. Its target is not known.

This chain connects TRBV6-6 to TRBJ2-1; D not resolved. Input material: blood. The clonotype originates from a woman aged 55 to 70 in good health. The CDR3 bases are TGTGCCAGCGGCCGTCGTGGGTTTTTAAAGGGCAATGAGCAGTTCTTC. Its translation: CASGRRGFLKGNEQFF.